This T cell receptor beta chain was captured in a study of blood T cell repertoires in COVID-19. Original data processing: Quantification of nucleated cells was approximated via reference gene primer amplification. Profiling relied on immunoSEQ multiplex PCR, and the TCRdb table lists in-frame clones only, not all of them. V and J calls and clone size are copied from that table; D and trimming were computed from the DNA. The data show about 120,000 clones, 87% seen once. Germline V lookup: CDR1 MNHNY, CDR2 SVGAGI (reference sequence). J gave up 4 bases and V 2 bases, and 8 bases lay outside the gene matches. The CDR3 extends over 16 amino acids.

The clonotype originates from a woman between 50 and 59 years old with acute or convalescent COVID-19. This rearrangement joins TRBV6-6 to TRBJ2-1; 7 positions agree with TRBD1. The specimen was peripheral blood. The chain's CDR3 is CASSYPRGLAYNEQFF. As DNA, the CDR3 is TGTGCCAGCAGTTACCCTAGGGGGCTGGCATACAATGAGCAGTTCTTC.